Each of the 12 T cell receptor beta chains below was sequenced from the same sample in a study of blood T cell repertoires in COVID-19. Produced via immunoSEQ multiplex PCR; TCRdb's table is partial and in-frame only. The sample lists about 240,000 clones; 83% were seen once. The sequencing sample was made of PBMCs or T cells enriched from blood (not recorded which). These receptors originate from a woman aged 40 to 50 who had been exposed to COVID-19.

The V gene is TRBV29-1, the J gene TRBJ2-7; 10 bases fit TRBD1. The germline V gene encodes CDR1 SQVTM and CDR2 ANQGSEA. The ends lost 7 bases at V and 6 bases at J; junction bases unmatched: 3. The CDR3 runs to 11 residues. CDR3 protein: CSAWTGGEQYF. The CDR3 DNA reads as TGCAGCGCCTGGACAGGGGGCGAGCAGTACTTC.

The V call is TRBV30, the J call TRBJ1-2; tentative D call: TRBD1 (6 bases). CDR1 and CDR2 from the germline V gene are GTSNPN and SVGIG (reference sequence). This CDR3 region has 13 residues. The CDR3 spells CARGGEGYYGYTF. CDR3 sequence (DNA): TGTGCTCGAGGGGGAGAGGGCTACTATGGCTACACCTTC.

The V gene is TRBV5-1, the J gene TRBJ1-5; no reliable D call. The CDR3 is 15 residues long. CDR1 and CDR2 (germline): SGHRS, YFSETQ. Trimming pared 0 bases from V and 7 bases from J, leaving 14 bases between. As DNA, the CDR3 is TGCGCCAGCAGCTTGGGTACCGCCGCGGGACAGCCCCAGCATTTT. It is translated as CASSLGTAAGQPQHF.

The chain carries TRBV15 and TRBJ1-4, with 7 bases aligning to TRBD1. Germline-derived CDR1 and CDR2 are LNHNV and YYDKDF (reference sequence). The CDR3 is made up of 14 amino acids. With V trimmed by 1 base and J by 5 bases, 1 base remained unmatched. CDR3 in DNA: TGTGCCACCAGCAGAGGACAGGGCAATGAAAAACTGTTTTTT. Its protein is CATSRGQGNEKLFF.

The gene calls are TRBV3-1 (or the pseudogene TRBV3-2) and TRBJ2-1, with a possible D match to TRBD2 (6 bases). Germline CDR1 reads LGHDT; CDR2 reads YNNKEL (reference sequence). With 2 bases removed from V and 6 bases from J, the gap between germline ends came to 14 bases. The CDR3 runs to 15 residues. The CDR3: CASSQPISGSNEQFF. In nucleotides, the CDR3 is TGTGCCAGCAGCCAACCTATATCCGGGAGCAATGAGCAGTTCTTC.

DNA for the CDR3: TGTGCCAGCAGTAGACAGGGGAAGGGCAGCAATGAAAAACTGTTTTTT. Amino acids: CASSRQGKGSNEKLFF. The chain links TRBV2 to TRBJ1-4; 8 nucleotides align to TRBD1. The length of the CDR3 is 16 residues. Germline V lookup: CDR1 SNHLY, CDR2 FYNNEI. V shed 5 bases and J 5 bases; nucleotides not matched to a gene: 10.

The chain couples TRBV7-9 to TRBJ1-2, with D possibly being TRBD1 (5 bases). Germline values: CDR1 SEHNR, CDR2 FQNEAQ (reference sequence). V was pared by 4 bases and J by 8 bases, with 23 bases between. CDR3 size: 16 residues. This CDR3 reads CASSWAAGVYGKGYTF. The CDR3 DNA reads TGTGCCAGCAGCTGGGCGGCGGGGGTCTACGGTAAAGGCTACACCTTC.

J is TRBJ1-4 and V is TRBV28, with D maybe TRBD1 (5 bases). The germline V gene has CDR1 MDHEN and CDR2 SYDVKM. The ends were cut back, 4 bases at V and 8 bases at J, with 8 bases in the middle. CDR3 size: 12 residues. CDR3 DNA sequence: TGTGCCAGCAGTTCAGGGTACGAAAAACTGTTTTTT. This gives the protein CASSSGYEKLFF.

In DNA, the CDR3 is TGTGCCAGCAGCTTACTGGGGGGTAGCACAGATACGCAGTATTTT. Protein product: CASSLLGGSTDTQYF. The chain has TRBV11-2 and TRBJ2-3, with TRBD2 as a possible D gene (6 bases). Germline assignment: CDR1 SGHAT and CDR2 FQNNGV. V was trimmed by 2 bases and J by 0 bases, leaving 9 bases between them. The CDR3 consists of 15 residues.

Here the CDR3 reads CASSKRTGKTEAFF. The CDR3 region has the DNA TGTGCCAGCAGCAAACGAACGGGGAAAACTGAAGCTTTCTTT. V usage is TRBV7-9 and J usage is TRBJ1-1; D not resolved. In germline, CDR1 is SEHNR, CDR2 FQNEAQ (reference sequence). This CDR3 region has 14 residues. Trimming removed 5 bases at V and 5 bases at J, with 15 bases between.

J is TRBJ2-7 and V is TRBV6-5; D remains ambiguous. V gave up 2 bases and J gave up 2 bases, with 10 bases separating them. This CDR3 is built from 14 residues. Germline values: CDR1 MNHEY, CDR2 SVGAGI. CDR3 coding DNA: TGTGCCAGCAGTTACGTGGCAGGCCCCTACGAGCAGTACTTC. It codes for CASSYVAGPYEQYF.

V gene TRBV10-3 combines with J gene TRBJ2-2, with a weak D call TRBD2 (6 bases). The V end was cut by 8 bases, the J end by 3 bases, with 13 bases between. Looked up from germline, CDR1 is ENHRY and CDR2 is SYGVKD. CDR3 size: 14 residues. The CDR3 bases are TGTGCCATCTGTCGGGACTTACACACCGGGGAGCTGTTTTTT. Protein product: CAICRDLHTGELFF.